This T cell receptor beta chain appears in the sequencing data of a study of OX40 agonist ivuxolimab in advanced cancers. Method: immunoSEQ multiplex PCR; TCRdb's copy keeps in-frame clones and lacks some. This sample yields about 100,000 clones, of which about 92% are seen a single time; about 1.5% belongs to the top ten. The germline V gene encodes CDR1 LNHDA and CDR2 SQIVND (reference sequence). V gave up 3 bases and J gave up 4 bases; unmatched junction bases: 8. CDR3 size: 17 residues. The sequenced sample was CD4+ or CD8+ T cells sorted from blood, obtained in a trial of the OX40 agonist ivuxolimab. This clonotype originated in an adult with an advanced solid tumor such as melanoma, head and neck, liver or kidney cancer. V is TRBV19 and J is TRBJ2-5; 13 bases match TRBD2. CDR3 amino acids: CASSIRRLAGGGETQYF. The CDR3 DNA follows: TGTGCCAGTAGTATCCGCCGACTAGCGGGAGGAGGAGAGACCCAGTACTTC. Full variable domain (missing parts from reference TRBV19 and TRBJ2-5): DGGITQSPKYLFRKEGQNVTLSCEQNLNHDAMYWYRQDPGQGLRLIYYSQIVNDFQKGDIAEGYSVSREKKESFPLTVTSAQKNPTAFYLCASSIRRLAGGGETQYFGPGTRLLVL.